This T cell receptor beta chain originates from a study of blood T cell repertoires in COVID-19. Across the whole study: The United States, Italy and Spain provided the acute and convalescent COVID-19 samples. In each case, the material was cDNA or gDNA derived from T cells, B-cell-depleted T cells, or PBMCs.

Original processing methods: Cell counts per sample came from amplifying reference gene primers. Repertoires were generated with immunoSEQ multiplex PCR, while TCRdb's copy carries only in-frame clones and drops some. V and J calls and clone size are those listed in that table; D and trimming were worked out from the DNA. Of fewer than 500,000 clones listed, roughly 90% are singletons. Seattle cases were enrolled at active infection and followed longitudinally. Germline CDR1 GTSNPN, CDR2 SVGIG (reference sequence). This CDR3 has 14 residues. With V trimmed by 2 bases and J by 1 base, 4 bases remained unmatched. This clone appeared many times.

Sequencing input: peripheral blood. This clonotype was obtained from a young man with COVID-19, enrolled during active disease. V usage is TRBV30 and J usage is TRBJ1-2; TRBD1 aligns across 7 bases. CDR3 region: CAWSRQGLNYGYTF. Here the CDR3 DNA reads TGTGCCTGGAGTCGACAGGGCCTTAACTATGGCTACACCTTC.